This T cell receptor beta chain was observed in a study of T cells in Graves' hyperthyroidism and ophthalmopathy. The investigators amplified TCR beta CDR3 regions from RNA transcripts. First-round RT-PCR targeting the TCR CDR3 was performed with the HTBI primer set. TCRdb independently ran MiXCR on the multiplex PCR reads; one entry per CDR3 protein. The data show roughly 400,000 distinct CDR3 sequences, with roughly 14% seen just once and approximately 30% held by the top ten. At least ten counts were recorded for this clonotype. Sequenced: blood. This sequence was found in a woman aged 18-35 years with Graves' hyperthyroidism that later progressed to Graves' ophthalmopathy.

The CDR3 sequence is CASSLSLRATHYEQYF. The DNA for the CDR3 is TGTGCCAGCAGTTTATCCTTGCGGGCAACTCACTACGAGCAGTACTTC. The gene calls are TRBV27 and TRBJ2-7; maybe TRBD2 (5 bases). Per the germline V gene, CDR1 is MNHEY and CDR2 is SMNVEV (reference sequence). Trimming shortened V by 0 bases and J by 3 bases, and 15 bases separated the two germline ends. The CDR3 extends over 16 amino acids.